These 20 T cell receptor beta chains share one sample of origin, sequenced in a study of blood T cell repertoires in COVID-19. Clones were read by immunoSEQ multiplex PCR, and TCRdb kept only the in-frame ones, dropping some. The data contain a few hundred thousand clones, around 84% of them singletons. Source material: PBMCs or T cells enriched from blood (not recorded which). These receptors were collected from a woman aged 18-29 years who had recovered from COVID-19.

The chain uses TRBV4-1 and TRBJ2-7; a weak D match, TRBD2 (6 bases). This CDR3 spans 16 amino acids. Trimming left V 1 base short and J 3 bases short, with 16 bases between. Germline V lookup: CDR1 MGHRA, CDR2 YSYEKL. CDR3 in amino acids: CASSQAPGDGGYEQYF. CDR3 nucleotides: TGCGCCAGCAGCCAAGCCCCCGGGGACGGGGGCTACGAGCAGTACTTC.

This sequence joins TRBV7-9 and TRBJ2-3; 7 bases agree with TRBD2. CDR3 size: 14 residues. CDR1 and CDR2 from the germline V gene are SEHNR and FQNEAQ (reference sequence). The ends lost 5 bases at V and 3 bases at J; junction bases unmatched: 5. The CDR3 sequence: CASSPRLATDTQYF. DNA of the CDR3: TGTGCCAGCAGCCCCAGACTAGCTACAGATACGCAGTATTTT.

This chain uses TRBV27 with TRBJ1-6; 7 nucleotides line up with TRBD1. Germline CDR1 and CDR2: MNHEY and SMNVEV (reference sequence). The CDR3 extends over 16 amino acids. V was clipped by 6 bases and J by 0 bases; unmatched bases: 5. For the CDR3, the DNA is TGTGCCAGCAGCGTGGACAGGAGCTCCTATAATTCACCCCTCCACTTT. Translation gives CASSVDRSSYNSPLHF.

This chain uses TRBV10-3 with TRBJ2-3; TRBD2 agrees at 9 bases. Trimming cost V 6 bases and J 4 bases; bases outside gene matches: 8. CDR3 length: 15 amino acids. CDR1 and CDR2 (germline): ENHRY, SYGVKD. The CDR3 here is CAIRSASGDADTQYF. DNA of the CDR3: TGTGCCATCAGAAGTGCTAGCGGGGACGCAGATACGCAGTATTTT.

J is TRBJ1-1 and V is TRBV4-1, with a weak D call TRBD1 (5 bases). The CDR3 covers 16 residues. Per germline, CDR1 MGHRA and CDR2 YSYEKL. Trimming took 0 bases from V and 1 from J, leaving 12 bases between them. This chain's CDR3 is CASSQDRGGANTEAFF. In DNA, the CDR3 is TGCGCCAGCAGCCAAGACCGGGGAGGGGCGAACACTGAAGCTTTCTTT.

This chain links TRBV7-9 with TRBJ1-4, with 9 bases matching TRBD1. V lost 6 bases and J lost 3; bases outside the gene matches: 8. The CDR3 totals 16 residues. The germline CDR1 and CDR2 sequences are SEHNR and FQNEAQ (reference sequence). CDR3 in amino acids: CASRGGTGTSNEKLFF. The CDR3, as DNA: TGTGCCAGCAGGGGAGGGACAGGGACGTCTAATGAAAAACTGTTTTTT.

This clone was found once. The chain links TRBV18 to TRBJ1-6; D unclear. Deletions cut 0 bases from V and 2 bases from J, with 8 bases between. This CDR3 is built from 16 residues. Germline V gene lookup returns CDR1 KGHSH and CDR2 LQKENI. CDR3 sequence (DNA): TGTGCCAGCTCACCACCTCCTCCCGCCTATAATTCACCCCTCCACTTT. Translating it yields CASSPPPPAYNSPLHF.

This chain joins TRBV7-6 and TRBJ1-5, with unresolved D. CDR3 size: 15 residues. Trimming cost V 5 bases and J 3 bases, with 14 bases left between them. Germline V CDR1 and CDR2: SGHVS, FNYEAQ. The CDR3 bases are TGTGCCAGCAGCGTAGGATTCGGGGTCAATCAGCCCCAGCATTTT. This encodes CASSVGFGVNQPQHF.

This clone was seen once. The chain uses TRBV9 and TRBJ2-2; D gene ambiguous. Trimming removed 3 bases from V and 6 bases from J, with 12 bases in between. CDR1 and CDR2 from the germline V gene are SGDLS and YYNGEE. This CDR3 region has 14 residues. CDR3 in DNA: TGTGCCAGCAGCGCCCGCGACAAGCCCGGGGAGCTGTTTTTT. This codes for CASSARDKPGELFF. The full variable domain, its missing parts supplied by reference TRBV9 and TRBJ2-2, is DSGVTQTPKHLITATGQRVTLRCSPRSGDLSVYWYQQSLDQGLQFLIQYYNGEERAKGNILERFSAQQFPDLHSELNLSSLELGDSALYFCASSARDKPGELFFGEGSRLTVL.

The V call is TRBV10-3, the J call TRBJ1-1, with TRBD1 as a possible D gene (6 bases). Deletions cut 7 bases from V and 5 bases from J, with 14 bases between. Germline-derived CDR1 and CDR2 are ENHRY and SYGVKD. The CDR3 consists of 13 residues. CDR3 DNA: TGTGCCATCAATACAGGGACGGTAACTGAAGCTTTCTTT. Residues: CAINTGTVTEAFF.

The rearrangement joins TRBV30 to TRBJ1-2; no definite D call. This CDR3 region has 12 residues. V was clipped by 4 bases and J by 0 bases, with 6 bases between them. Germline CDR1 is GTSNPN and CDR2 is SVGIG (reference sequence). The DNA for the CDR3 is TGTGCCTGGAACAGTCCTAACTATGGCTACACCTTC. Its protein is CAWNSPNYGYTF.

The rearrangement uses TRBV27 and TRBJ2-7; 12 nucleotides line up with TRBD2. The CDR3 is 14 residues long. Looked up from germline, CDR1 is MNHEY and CDR2 is SMNVEV (reference sequence). Trimming cost V 6 bases and J 4 bases; bases outside gene matches: 4. The CDR3 DNA reads TGTGCCAGCAGAATCACTAGCGGGAGGTACGAGCAGTACTTC. As protein: CASRITSGRYEQYF.

The chain employs TRBV4-2 and TRBJ1-4, with 9 bases aligning to TRBD1. V was pared by 4 bases and J by 2 bases, with 2 bases of the junction left unmatched. The CDR3 sequence is 15 residues long. Germline V gene data show CDR1 as LGHNA and CDR2 as YNFKEQ. CDR3 region: CASSPQGATNEKLFF. CDR3 sequence (DNA): TGTGCCAGCAGCCCACAGGGGGCGACTAATGAAAAACTGTTTTTT.

This chain uses TRBV5-1 with TRBJ1-5; D is perhaps TRBD1 (6 bases). V was cut by 4 bases and J by 7 bases, with 15 bases left in between. The CDR3 runs to 14 residues. Germline V gene lookup returns CDR1 SGHRS and CDR2 YFSETQ. The CDR3 nucleotides are TGCGCCAGCAGCCCGTCTCAGGGGATACAGCCCCAGCATTTT. Protein product: CASSPSQGIQPQHF.

This rearrangement joins TRBV11-3 to TRBJ1-2, with 12 bases aligning to TRBD1. The length of the CDR3 is 13 residues. The trim removed 5 bases at V and 8 bases at J, leaving 3 bases unmatched. Germline V lookup: CDR1 SGHNT, CDR2 YENEEA. CDR3 region: CASSHGTGGGYTF. The CDR3 bases are TGTGCCAGCAGCCATGGGACAGGGGGCGGCTACACCTTC. Full variable domain (remainder filled in from reference TRBV11-3 and TRBJ1-2): EAGVVQSPRYKIIEKKQPVAFWCNPISGHNTLYWYLQNLGQGPELLIRYENEEAVDDSQLPKDRFSAERLKGVDSTLKIQPAELGDSAVYLCASSHGTGGGYTFGSGTRLTVV.

The V call is TRBV11-2, the J call TRBJ1-6, with D possibly being TRBD1 (6 bases). Per the germline V gene, CDR1 is SGHAT and CDR2 is FQNNGV. V shed 5 bases and J shed 1 base, with 21 bases lying between them. The CDR3 length is 19 residues. The CDR3 DNA is TGTGCCAGCAGCCCGACCGGGACACCGGGGATTTCCTATAATTCACCCCTCCACTTT. It codes for CASSPTGTPGISYNSPLHF.

The chain couples TRBV5-1 to TRBJ1-3, with D perhaps TRBD1 (5 bases). The V gene lost 2 bases and the J gene lost 0 bases, with 12 bases spanning the gap. There are 16 residues in the CDR3. CDR1 and CDR2 from the germline V gene are SGHRS and YFSETQ. The CDR3 bases are TGCGCCAGCAGCTTTGGGACTGCAGGCTCTGGAAACACCATATATTTT. Its translation is CASSFGTAGSGNTIYF.

The chain carries TRBV10-3 and TRBJ1-5; 7 bases are shared with TRBD1. V dropped 5 bases and J dropped 2; count of bases not matched to a gene: 6. CDR3 size: 15 residues. Germline assignment: CDR1 ENHRY and CDR2 SYGVKD. CDR3: CAISPDRDGNQPQHF. The CDR3 nucleotides are TGTGCCATCAGTCCAGACAGGGACGGCAATCAGCCCCAGCATTTT.

This sequence joins TRBV2 and TRBJ2-4; D perhaps matches TRBD2 (5 bases). Germline-derived CDR1 and CDR2 are SNHLY and FYNNEI. With 4 bases removed from V and 1 base from J, the gap between germline ends came to 8 bases. CDR3 length equals 14 residues. CDR3 DNA: TGTGCCAGCAGTGCCGGGGAGGCCAAAAACATTCAGTACTTC. Translating gives CASSAGEAKNIQYF.

V and J are TRBV3-1 (or the pseudogene TRBV3-2) and TRBJ2-7; 8 nucleotides agree with TRBD1. This CDR3 contains 16 residues. V shed 0 bases and J 7 bases; nucleotides not matched to a gene: 11. CDR1 and CDR2 (germline): LGHDT, YNNKEL (reference sequence). CDR3 loop: CASSQDSTGGAWEQYF. For the CDR3, the DNA is TGTGCCAGCAGCCAAGATAGTACAGGGGGTGCTTGGGAGCAGTACTTC.